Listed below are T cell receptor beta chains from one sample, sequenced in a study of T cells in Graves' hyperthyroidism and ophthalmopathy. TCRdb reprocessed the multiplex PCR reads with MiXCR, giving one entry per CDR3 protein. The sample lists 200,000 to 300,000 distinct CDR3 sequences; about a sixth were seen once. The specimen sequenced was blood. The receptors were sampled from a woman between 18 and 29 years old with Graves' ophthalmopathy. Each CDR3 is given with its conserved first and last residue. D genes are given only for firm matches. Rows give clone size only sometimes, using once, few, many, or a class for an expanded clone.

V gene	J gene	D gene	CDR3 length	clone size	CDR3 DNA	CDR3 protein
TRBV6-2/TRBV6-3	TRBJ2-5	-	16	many	TGTGCCAGCAGTTATTCCCCCCGGGGGGCACGAGAGACCCAGTACTTC	CASSYSPRGARETQYF
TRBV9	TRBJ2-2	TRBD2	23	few	TGTGCCAGCAGCGCCTCGAAAAGACTAGCGGGAGAGATCCCCCCCGATATCCCCGGGGAGCTGTTTTTT	CASSASKRLAGEIPPDIPGELFF
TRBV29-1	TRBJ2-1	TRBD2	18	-	TGCAGCGTCTCCTACCCCGGGACTAGCGGGAGGACCTACAATGAGCAGTTCTTC	CSVSYPGTSGRTYNEQFF
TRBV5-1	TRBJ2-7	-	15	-	TGCGCCAGCAGCTTGGTCAGTAGCCTTAATAGTGAGCAGTACTTC	CASSLVSSLNSEQYF
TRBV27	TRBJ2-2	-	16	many	TGTGCCAGCAGTTTGGTGACAGGTCCGAACACCGGGGAGCTGTTTTTT	CASSLVTGPNTGELFF
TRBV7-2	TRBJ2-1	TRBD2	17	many	TGTGCCAGCATGAGACTAGCGGGGGTAAGCTCCTACAATGAGCAGTTCTTC	CASMRLAGVSSYNEQFF
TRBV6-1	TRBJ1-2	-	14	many	TGTGCCAGCAGTGAAGGGCCAGTTAACTATGGCTACACCTTC	CASSEGPVNYGYTF
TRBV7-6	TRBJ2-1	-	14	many	TGTGCCAGCAGCTTAGGGCGCACCGCCAATGAGCAGTTCTTC	CASSLGRTANEQFF
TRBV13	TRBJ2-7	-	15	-	TGTGCCAGCAGCTTACGGGACACGGCAGCCTACGAGCAGTACTTC	CASSLRDTAAYEQYF
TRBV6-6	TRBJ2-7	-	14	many	TGTGCCAGCAGTTACGGTCAGGGAATCTACGAGCAGTACTTC	CASSYGQGIYEQYF
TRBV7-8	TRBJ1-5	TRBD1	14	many	TGTGCCAGCAGCTTAAGACAGGGGGCTCAGCCCCAGCATTTT	CASSLRQGAQPQHF
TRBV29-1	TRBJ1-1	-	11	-	TGCAGCGGGGGGACGGGCACTGAAGCTTTCTTT	CSGGTGTEAFF
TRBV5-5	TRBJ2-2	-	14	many	TGTGCCAGCAGCTCGGCGGGAAACACCGGGGAGCTGTTTTTT	CASSSAGNTGELFF
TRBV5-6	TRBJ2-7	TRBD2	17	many	TGTGCCAGCAGCTTGGGAGCGGGGGGGACATTTGGCGACGAGCAGTACTTC	CASSLGAGGTFGDEQYF
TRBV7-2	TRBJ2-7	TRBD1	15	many	TGTGCCAGCAGCGTCGCCGGGACAGCACCCTCCGAGCAGTACTTC	CASSVAGTAPSEQYF
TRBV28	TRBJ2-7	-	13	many	TGTGCCAGCAGTACCCGGGACGGTCGCGAGCAGTACTTC	CASSTRDGREQYF
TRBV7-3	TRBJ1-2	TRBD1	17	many	TGTGCCAGCAGCTTAACGCCGGGAGGACAGGGAGCGGATGGCTACACCTTC	CASSLTPGGQGADGYTF
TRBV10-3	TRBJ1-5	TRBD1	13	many	TGTGCCATCAGTGAGTTTATTACAGGGGTGGAGCATTTT	CAISEFITGVEHF
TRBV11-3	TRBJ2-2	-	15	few	TGTGCCAGCAGCAGCCGGGAGTGGGCCACCGGGGAGCTGTTTTTT	CASSSREWATGELFF
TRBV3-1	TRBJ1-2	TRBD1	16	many	TGTGCCAGCAGCCCCCAGGGGGGAGGGGGCTTATATGGCTACACCTTC	CASSPQGGGGLYGYTF
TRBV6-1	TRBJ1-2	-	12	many	TGTGCCAGCAGTGAGGGACTTCGAGGCTACACCTTC	CASSEGLRGYTF
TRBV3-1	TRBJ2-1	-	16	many	TGTGCCAGCAGCCAAGGGAACTACAGGCCACACAATGAGCAGTTCTTC	CASSQGNYRPHNEQFF
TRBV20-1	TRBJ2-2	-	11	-	TGCAGTGCTAGAGAGGGCTTGGAGCTGTTTTTT	CSAREGLELFF
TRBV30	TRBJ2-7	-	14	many	TGTGCCTGGAGTGAGAGCGGCCTCTCCTACGAGCAGTACTTC	CAWSESGLSYEQYF
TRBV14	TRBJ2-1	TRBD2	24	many	TGTGCCAGCAGCCAAGATCTTATGGATCCGGGGGGACAGGCGACTAGCGGGAGCTACAATGAGCAGTTCTTC	CASSQDLMDPGGQATSGSYNEQFF
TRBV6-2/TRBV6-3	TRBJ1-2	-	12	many	TGTGCCAGCTCGACAGAAAACTATGGCTACACCTTC	CASSTENYGYTF
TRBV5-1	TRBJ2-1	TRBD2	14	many	TGCGCCAGCAGCTCCGTCGGCGGGAGCAATGAGCAGTTCTTC	CASSSVGGSNEQFF
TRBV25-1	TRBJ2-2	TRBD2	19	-	TGTGCCAGCATGGGCCCCGGGGCTAGCGGGCACGCGAACACCGGGGAGCTGTTTTTT	CASMGPGASGHANTGELFF
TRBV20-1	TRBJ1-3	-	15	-	TGCAGTGCTAGAGATCACTGGAGATCTGGAAACACCATATATTTT	CSARDHWRSGNTIYF
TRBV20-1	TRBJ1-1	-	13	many	TGCAGAACTACTCAGGGTCAGAACACTGAAGCTTTCTTT	CRTTQGQNTEAFF
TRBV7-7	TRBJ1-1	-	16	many	TGTGCTAGCAGCTTATGGGCACCGACGATGAACACTGAAGCTTTCTTT	CASSLWAPTMNTEAFF
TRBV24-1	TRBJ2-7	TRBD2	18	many	TGTGCCACAAGTGGGGGTTGGCGGGAGTCGGGAGTGGTCTACGAGCAGTACTTC	CATSGGWRESGVVYEQYF
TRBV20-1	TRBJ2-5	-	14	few	TGCAGTGCTAGAGAGGCAGGCCCTGGAAAGACCCAGTACTTC	CSAREAGPGKTQYF
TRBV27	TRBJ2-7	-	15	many	TGTGCCAGCAGTTTTAGGCACCCCTCTAGTCACGAGCAGTACTTC	CASSFRHPSSHEQYF
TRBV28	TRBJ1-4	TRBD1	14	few	TGTGCCAGCAGTCCGGGACAGGGACGTGAAAAACTGTTTTTT	CASSPGQGREKLFF
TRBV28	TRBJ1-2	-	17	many	TGTGCCAGCAGCCGCTCTGGGGCAGTGGGGCTTCGGGATGGCTACACCTTC	CASSRSGAVGLRDGYTF
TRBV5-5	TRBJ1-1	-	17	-	TGTGCCAGCAGCCAAAACCTGAGGAGGGACGGGAGCACTGAAGCTTTCTTT	CASSQNLRRDGSTEAFF
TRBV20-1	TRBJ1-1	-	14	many	TGCAGTGCTAGAGATCCTCAGGGGAACACTGAAGCTTTCTTT	CSARDPQGNTEAFF
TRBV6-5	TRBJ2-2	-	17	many	TGTGCCAGCAGTTACCCACCCAAGACAGGGAACACCGGGGAGCTGTTTTTT	CASSYPPKTGNTGELFF
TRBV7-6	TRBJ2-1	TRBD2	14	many	TGTGCCAGCAGCGGGGGACTAGGCACCAATGAGCAGTTCTTC	CASSGGLGTNEQFF
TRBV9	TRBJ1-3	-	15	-	TGTGCCAGCAGCGAAGGGACCGAGTCTGGAAACACCATATATTTT	CASSEGTESGNTIYF
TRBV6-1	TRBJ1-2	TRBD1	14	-	TGTGCCAGCACGAGGGACAGAGCTAACTATGGCTACACCTTC	CASTRDRANYGYTF
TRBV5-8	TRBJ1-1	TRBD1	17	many	TGTGCCAGCAGCCTATCTGGACAGGGGGCTTGGAACACTGAAGCTTTCTTT	CASSLSGQGAWNTEAFF
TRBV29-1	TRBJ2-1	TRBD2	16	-	TGCAGCGTCTGTTTGATCGGGACTAGTCCAGACAATGAGCAGTTCTTC	CSVCLIGTSPDNEQFF
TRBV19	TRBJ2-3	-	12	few	TGTGCCAGTAATTCCGACACAGATACGCAGTATTTT	CASNSDTDTQYF
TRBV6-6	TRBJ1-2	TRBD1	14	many	TGTGCCAGCAGTTACTCAGGACAGGTAGTTGGCTACACCTTC	CASSYSGQVVGYTF
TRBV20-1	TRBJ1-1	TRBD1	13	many	TGCAGTGCTAGGACAGGGCAGAACACTGAAGCTTTCTTT	CSARTGQNTEAFF
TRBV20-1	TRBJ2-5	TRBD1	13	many	TGCAGTGCTAGGTCTGGACAGGAAGAGACCCAGTACTTC	CSARSGQEETQYF